These T cell receptor beta chains were read from a single sample in a study of T cells after somatic rescue of genetic block. Clones were sequenced by immunoSEQ multiplex PCR, and TCRdb holds only the in-frame ones, with some missing. The repertoire holds 45,000 to 55,000 clones, with around 96% as singletons. Sequencing input: peripheral blood mononuclear cells (PBMCs). The receptors were gathered from a child younger than two. CDR3s include the opening cysteine and the closing phenylalanine or tryptophan. Fields, in order: clone size, V gene, D gene, J gene, CDR3 protein, CDR3 DNA. A D gene is named only where the DNA matches it firmly. Clone size is shown for a subset of rows, as once, few, many or a class of expanded clone.

once	TRBV6-1	NA	TRBJ1-4	CASSLTGPLSRKLFF	TGTGCCAGCAGCCTTACGGGACCGCTTTCCAGAAAACTGTTTTTT
NA	TRBV10-3	TRBD1	TRBJ2-5	CAISADGQAAGTQYF	TGTGCCATCAGTGCCGACGGACAGGCGGCAGGGACCCAGTACTTC
NA	TRBV28	TRBD1	TRBJ2-7	CASSWGTGKHEQYF	TGTGCCAGCAGTTGGGGGACAGGGAAGCACGAGCAGTACTTC
NA	TRBV10-3	NA	TRBJ2-7	CAIRRESSYEQYF	TGTGCCATCAGGAGGGAGTCCTCCTACGAGCAGTACTTC
NA	TRBV7-2	TRBD1	TRBJ2-7	CASSLAGTGGAYEQYF	TGTGCCAGCAGCTTAGCCGGGACAGGGGGCGCCTACGAGCAGTACTTC
NA	TRBV10-3	NA	TRBJ2-5	CAISDPRGRGETQYF	TGTGCCATCAGTGACCCCAGAGGGAGAGGGGAGACCCAGTACTTC
NA	TRBV28	NA	TRBJ1-3	CATESTSSGNTIYF	TGTGCCACCGAAAGTACTTCCTCTGGAAACACCATATATTTT
NA	TRBV5-4	NA	TRBJ2-3	CASRGVTGTDTQYF	TGTGCCAGCAGGGGCGTCACGGGCACAGATACGCAGTATTTT
NA	TRBV29-1	NA	TRBJ1-2	CSVFSRGPNYGHTF	TGCAGCGTATTTAGCAGGGGACCCAACTATGGCCACACCTTC
NA	TRBV7-6	NA	TRBJ2-1	CASSLRPGPTYNEQFF	TGTGCCAGCAGCTTAAGACCGGGACCCACCTACAATGAGCAGTTCTTC
once	TRBV27	NA	TRBJ1-4	CASRAHNNEKLFF	TGTGCCAGCAGGGCCCACAATAATGAAAAACTGTTTTTT
once	TRBV9	TRBD1	TRBJ1-1	CASSVWDRGLEDTEAFF	TGTGCCAGCAGCGTTTGGGACAGGGGGCTTGAAGACACTGAAGCTTTCTTT
NA	TRBV7-2	TRBD1	TRBJ2-1	CASSFKSGQAPYNEQFF	TGTGCCAGCAGCTTCAAATCGGGACAGGCCCCCTACAATGAGCAGTTCTTC
NA	TRBV5-1	TRBD1	TRBJ1-1	CASSLGDRQGKTEAFF	TGCGCCAGCAGCTTGGGAGATAGACAGGGGAAGACTGAAGCTTTCTTT
NA	TRBV6-6	TRBD2	TRBJ2-7	CASSYTSGYEQYF	TGTGCCAGCAGTTACACTAGCGGGTACGAGCAGTACTTC
NA	TRBV6-5	NA	TRBJ1-1	CASSYSIVTEAFF	TGTGCCAGCAGTTACTCGATCGTAACTGAAGCTTTCTTT
once	TRBV7-9	NA	TRBJ1-5	CASSWTGNQPQHF	TGTGCCAGCAGCTGGACAGGCAATCAGCCCCAGCATTTT
NA	TRBV11-3	NA	TRBJ1-1	CASSLDGSEAFF	TGTGCCAGCAGCTTAGATGGGAGTGAAGCTTTCTTT
NA	TRBV4-1	NA	TRBJ2-3	CASSQDRGTDTQYF	TGCGCCAGCAGCCAAGACAGGGGCACAGATACGCAGTATTTT
NA	TRBV7-9	TRBD2	TRBJ2-1	CASSRILAGALDEQFF	TGTGCCAGCAGCCGCATACTAGCGGGAGCACTAGATGAGCAGTTCTTC
NA	TRBV11-2	TRBD2	TRBJ2-3	CASSFSGNTDTQYF	TGTGCCAGCAGCTTTAGCGGGAACACAGATACGCAGTATTTT
NA	TRBV6-5	TRBD2	TRBJ2-7	CASSYNLAETYEQYF	TGTGCCAGCAGTTATAACCTAGCGGAAACCTACGAGCAGTACTTC
NA	TRBV9	NA	TRBJ2-5	CASSVGQILYQETQYF	TGTGCCAGCAGCGTCGGACAGATTTTGTACCAAGAGACCCAGTACTTC
NA	TRBV6-1	NA	TRBJ1-2	CASSGPGRTNYGYTF	TGTGCCAGCAGTGGCCCTGGCCGGACTAACTATGGCTACACCTTC
NA	TRBV11-2	TRBD2	TRBJ2-7	CASSLLAGDEQYF	TGTGCCAGCAGCTTACTAGCGGGAGACGAGCAGTACTTC
once	TRBV5-5	NA	TRBJ2-3	CASSLADTQYF	TGTGCCAGCAGCTTAGCAGATACGCAGTATTTT
NA	TRBV4-3	NA	TRBJ2-5	CASSQDRKETQYF	TGCGCCAGCAGCCAAGATCGAAAGGAGACCCAGTACTTC
NA	TRBV28	NA	TRBJ1-1	CASITLLGSMNTEAFF	TGTGCCAGCATCACGCTTCTGGGCTCTATGAACACTGAAGCTTTCTTT
NA	TRBV28	TRBD1	TRBJ2-7	CASRNRDRTPYEQYF	TGTGCCAGCAGAAACCGGGACAGGACTCCCTACGAGCAGTACTTC
once	TRBV4-2	TRBD1	TRBJ1-1	CASSQETGADTEAFF	TGTGCCAGCAGCCAAGAAACAGGGGCGGACACTGAAGCTTTCTTT
NA	TRBV11-3	NA	TRBJ1-1	CASSLEQNTEAFF	TGTGCCAGCAGCTTAGAACAGAACACTGAAGCTTTCTTT
NA	TRBV27	TRBD1	TRBJ1-5	CASSLGTGSQPQHF	TGTGCCAGCAGTCTAGGGACAGGGAGTCAGCCCCAGCATTTT
NA	TRBV5-1	NA	TRBJ2-3	CASSLRGRTTDTQYF	TGCGCCAGCAGCTTGAGAGGGAGGACGACAGATACGCAGTATTTT
once	TRBV2	TRBD1	TRBJ1-2	CASSEQGVGYTF	TGTGCCAGCAGTGAACAGGGGGTTGGCTACACCTTC
NA	TRBV7-9	TRBD2	TRBJ2-1	CASSFLAGPSSYNEQFF	TGTGCCAGCAGCTTCCTAGCGGGACCGAGCTCCTACAATGAGCAGTTCTTC